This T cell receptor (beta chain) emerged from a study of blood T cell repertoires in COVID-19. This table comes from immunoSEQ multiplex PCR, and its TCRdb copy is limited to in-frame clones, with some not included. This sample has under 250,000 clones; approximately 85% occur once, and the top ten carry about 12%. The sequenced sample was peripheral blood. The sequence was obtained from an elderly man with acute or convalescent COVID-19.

CDR3 protein: CASSDNSRTDTQYF. CDR3 bases: TGTGCCAGTAGCGACAATTCCCGCACAGATACGCAGTATTTT. The rearrangement links TRBV19 to TRBJ2-3; the D is unclear. CDR3 length equals 14 residues. Trimming shortened V by 6 bases and J by 1 base, and 11 bases separated the two germline ends. The germline V gene encodes CDR1 LNHDA and CDR2 SQIVND (reference sequence).